Listed below are T cell receptor beta chains from one sample, sequenced in a study of CD8+ T cells in alopecia areata. Sequencing used immunoSEQ multiplex PCR; TCRdb keeps in-frame clones, though not all of them. Altogether approximately 210,000 clones are present, approximately 72% being singletons, with the ten largest covering around 1.2%. This specimen was CD4+ T cells sorted from blood, taken around week 42, from a patient treated with tofacitinib. Receptors were obtained from a human donor with alopecia areata. CDR3s include the opening cysteine and the closing phenylalanine or tryptophan. Fields, in order: clone size, V gene, J gene, D gene, CDR3 DNA, CDR3 protein. A D gene is named only where the DNA matches it firmly. Clone size, where shown, is once, few, many, or a class for clones that have expanded.

clone_size: .
v_call: TRBV5-1
j_call: TRBJ2-5
d_call: TRBD1
cdr3_nt: TGCGCCAGCAGCCCTATTGGGACAGGGAAAGAGACCCAGTACTTC
cdr3_aa: CASSPIGTGKETQYF

clone_size: .
v_call: TRBV6-5
j_call: TRBJ2-2
d_call: TRBD1
cdr3_nt: TGTGCCAGCAGTTACCCAGGGACAGGGCGGACCGGGGAGCTGTTTTTT
cdr3_aa: CASSYPGTGRTGELFF

clone_size: .
v_call: TRBV20-1
j_call: TRBJ2-3
d_call: .
cdr3_nt: TGCAGTTTGGGCCTCACAGATACGCAGTATTTT
cdr3_aa: CSLGLTDTQYF

clone_size: .
v_call: TRBV19
j_call: TRBJ1-1
d_call: .
cdr3_nt: TGTGCCAGTAGTATGGCGGGGAGCGCAGCTTTCTTT
cdr3_aa: CASSMAGSAAFF

clone_size: .
v_call: TRBV7-8
j_call: TRBJ1-6
d_call: .
cdr3_nt: TGTGCCAGCAGCTCCCCCGGCAGGGGATCATGGTCACCCCTCCACTTT
cdr3_aa: CASSSPGRGSWSPLHF

clone_size: .
v_call: TRBV29-1
j_call: TRBJ1-1
d_call: TRBD1
cdr3_nt: TGCAGCGTAGGACAGGGTAACATGAACACTGAAGCTTTCTTT
cdr3_aa: CSVGQGNMNTEAFF

clone_size: .
v_call: TRBV25-1
j_call: TRBJ1-1
d_call: TRBD1
cdr3_nt: TGTGCCAGCAGTGACCCCCGGACAGGGTTCGGCACTGAAGCTTTCTTT
cdr3_aa: CASSDPRTGFGTEAFF

clone_size: few
v_call: TRBV29-1
j_call: TRBJ2-2
d_call: .
cdr3_nt: TGCAGCGTTGAAGTGGTCAGGGGCTCCGGGGAGCTGTTTTTT
cdr3_aa: CSVEVVRGSGELFF

clone_size: .
v_call: TRBV15
j_call: TRBJ2-1
d_call: .
cdr3_nt: TGTGCCACCAGCACCCCTCGGACTGGAGACAATGAGCAGTTCTTC
cdr3_aa: CATSTPRTGDNEQFF

clone_size: .
v_call: TRBV15
j_call: TRBJ1-4
d_call: .
cdr3_nt: TGTGCCACCAGCAGAGATGTACAGGGAGATGAAAAACTGTTTTTT
cdr3_aa: CATSRDVQGDEKLFF

clone_size: .
v_call: TRBV5-6
j_call: TRBJ1-2
d_call: .
cdr3_nt: TGTGCCAGCAGCGTACCGGGAGCTCACTATGGCTACACCTTC
cdr3_aa: CASSVPGAHYGYTF

clone_size: .
v_call: TRBV29-1
j_call: TRBJ1-2
d_call: .
cdr3_nt: TGCAGCGTTCTGACAGGAGGGAATGGCTACACCTTC
cdr3_aa: CSVLTGGNGYTF

clone_size: .
v_call: TRBV29-1
j_call: TRBJ2-5
d_call: .
cdr3_nt: TGCAGCGTGGGGGACGGACCCCAAGAGACCCAGTACTTC
cdr3_aa: CSVGDGPQETQYF

clone_size: .
v_call: TRBV11-2
j_call: TRBJ2-7
d_call: .
cdr3_nt: TGTGCCAGCAGCTTCGAACAGCAATACGAGCAGTACTTC
cdr3_aa: CASSFEQQYEQYF

clone_size: .
v_call: TRBV20-1
j_call: TRBJ1-2
d_call: .
cdr3_nt: TGCAGTGCCGTCGGGGGTGAAGGCTACACCTTC
cdr3_aa: CSAVGGEGYTF

clone_size: .
v_call: TRBV5-1
j_call: TRBJ2-2
d_call: TRBD1
cdr3_nt: TGCGCCAGCAGCTGGGGGACAGGAGAGAACACCGGGGAGCTGTTTTTT
cdr3_aa: CASSWGTGENTGELFF

clone_size: few
v_call: TRBV7-9
j_call: TRBJ1-2
d_call: TRBD1
cdr3_nt: TGTGCCAGCAGCCTGGACAGGGGGCTTCATGGCTACACCTTC
cdr3_aa: CASSLDRGLHGYTF

clone_size: .
v_call: TRBV18
j_call: TRBJ1-2
d_call: .
cdr3_nt: TGTGCCAGCTCACCCCTCGGAAACTATGGCTACACCTTC
cdr3_aa: CASSPLGNYGYTF

clone_size: few
v_call: TRBV19
j_call: TRBJ2-1
d_call: TRBD1
cdr3_nt: TGTGCCAGTAGAAACACAGAGACAGGGAGCAATGAGCAGTTCTTC
cdr3_aa: CASRNTETGSNEQFF

clone_size: .
v_call: TRBV2
j_call: TRBJ1-5
d_call: .
cdr3_nt: TGTGCCAGCAGTGAAAGCAGCACAAATCAGCCCCAGCATTTT
cdr3_aa: CASSESSTNQPQHF

clone_size: .
v_call: TRBV30
j_call: TRBJ2-4
d_call: TRBD1
cdr3_nt: TGTGCCTGGAGTGTGGGGACAGGGACAGCCAAAAACATTCAGTACTTC
cdr3_aa: CAWSVGTGTAKNIQYF

clone_size: .
v_call: TRBV25-1
j_call: TRBJ2-7
d_call: .
cdr3_nt: TGTGCCAGCAGTCCCATCACTGGGAAGCGGGCCTCCTACGAGCAGTACTTC
cdr3_aa: CASSPITGKRASYEQYF

clone_size: .
v_call: TRBV28
j_call: TRBJ2-1
d_call: TRBD2
cdr3_nt: TGTGCCAGCAGTTCACTAGCGGGGGGACCTACGTACAATGAGCAGTTCTTC
cdr3_aa: CASSSLAGGPTYNEQFF

clone_size: few
v_call: TRBV7-3
j_call: TRBJ2-2
d_call: .
cdr3_nt: TGTGCCAGCAGCTCAATTCGTGGAGGGACTCCGGACACCGGGGAGCTGTTTTTT
cdr3_aa: CASSSIRGGTPDTGELFF

clone_size: few
v_call: TRBV2
j_call: TRBJ2-7
d_call: .
cdr3_nt: TGTGCCAGCAGGCTCCGGGACCGCGGCGCTTCCTACGAGCAGTACTTC
cdr3_aa: CASRLRDRGASYEQYF

clone_size: few
v_call: TRBV28
j_call: TRBJ1-1
d_call: .
cdr3_nt: TGTGCCATAGGGGGGAGTTTCTCGAGCACTGAAGCTTTCTTT
cdr3_aa: CAIGGSFSSTEAFF

clone_size: .
v_call: TRBV30
j_call: TRBJ1-2
d_call: TRBD1
cdr3_nt: TGTGCCTGGAGACGACGGACAGGAACTTATGGCTACACCTTC
cdr3_aa: CAWRRRTGTYGYTF

clone_size: .
v_call: TRBV5-1
j_call: TRBJ1-1
d_call: .
cdr3_nt: TGCGCCAGCCGGGACATAGGCGAAGCTTTCTTT
cdr3_aa: CASRDIGEAFF

clone_size: many
v_call: TRBV12-5
j_call: TRBJ2-1
d_call: .
cdr3_nt: TGTGCTAGTGGTTTGACGGGGTACAATGAGCAGTTCTTC
cdr3_aa: CASGLTGYNEQFF

clone_size: .
v_call: TRBV9
j_call: TRBJ2-3
d_call: .
cdr3_nt: TGTGCCAGCAGCGTAGTAGGGGGATCTAGCACAGATACGCAGTATTTT
cdr3_aa: CASSVVGGSSTDTQYF

clone_size: once
v_call: TRBV2
j_call: TRBJ1-1
d_call: TRBD1
cdr3_nt: TGTGCCAGCAGAGTCCAGGGGGCCGGGGACACTGAAGCTTTCTTT
cdr3_aa: CASRVQGAGDTEAFF

clone_size: .
v_call: TRBV2
j_call: TRBJ1-2
d_call: TRBD1
cdr3_nt: TGTGCCAGCAAGACGGACAGGAAAGGCTATGGCTACACCTTC
cdr3_aa: CASKTDRKGYGYTF

clone_size: .
v_call: TRBV5-6
j_call: TRBJ1-1
d_call: TRBD1
cdr3_nt: TGTGCCAGCAGCCGAACTTTAACAGGGGACACTGAAGCTTTCTTT
cdr3_aa: CASSRTLTGDTEAFF

clone_size: .
v_call: TRBV28
j_call: TRBJ1-5
d_call: .
cdr3_nt: TGTGCCAGCAGTTGGGATCAGCCCCAGCATTTT
cdr3_aa: CASSWDQPQHF

clone_size: .
v_call: TRBV5-1
j_call: TRBJ2-5
d_call: .
cdr3_nt: TGCGCCAGCAGCTTGGGGTCCTCGTTTGCACGGTTAGAGACCCAGTACTTC
cdr3_aa: CASSLGSSFARLETQYF

clone_size: .
v_call: TRBV30
j_call: TRBJ2-7
d_call: .
cdr3_nt: TGTGCCTGGAGCTCGGGACTTCTCCAGGACGAGCAGTACTTC
cdr3_aa: CAWSSGLLQDEQYF

clone_size: few
v_call: TRBV5-1
j_call: TRBJ2-1
d_call: .
cdr3_nt: TGCGCCAGCGGGCGCGCTTCGACGACGATTGGCAATGAGCAGTTCTTC
cdr3_aa: CASGRASTTIGNEQFF

clone_size: .
v_call: TRBV4-2
j_call: TRBJ2-4
d_call: TRBD1
cdr3_nt: TGTGCCAGCAGCCAAGATCCCGGGACAGGGGCCCTAGCCAAAAACATTCAGTACTTC
cdr3_aa: CASSQDPGTGALAKNIQYF

clone_size: .
v_call: TRBV19
j_call: TRBJ2-7
d_call: TRBD1
cdr3_nt: TGTGCCAGTAGTACCCGGACAGGGTACAGCTACGAGCAGTACTTC
cdr3_aa: CASSTRTGYSYEQYF

clone_size: .
v_call: TRBV4-3
j_call: TRBJ2-7
d_call: .
cdr3_nt: TGCGCCAGCAGCCAAGAGCGATACTACGAGCAGTACTTC
cdr3_aa: CASSQERYYEQYF